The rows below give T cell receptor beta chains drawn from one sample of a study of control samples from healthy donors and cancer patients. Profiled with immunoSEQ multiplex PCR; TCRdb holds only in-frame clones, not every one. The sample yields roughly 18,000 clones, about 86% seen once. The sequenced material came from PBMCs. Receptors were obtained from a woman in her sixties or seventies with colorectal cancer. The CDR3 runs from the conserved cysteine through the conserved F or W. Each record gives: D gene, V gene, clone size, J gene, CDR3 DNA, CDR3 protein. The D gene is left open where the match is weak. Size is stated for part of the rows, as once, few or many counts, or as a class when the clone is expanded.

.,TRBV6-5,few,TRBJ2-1,TGTGCCAGCAGTTACTCGCATGAGCAGTTCTTC,CASSYSHEQFF
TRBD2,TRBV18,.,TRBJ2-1,TGTGCCAGCTCACCGGGCGGGAGGTTCTACAATGAGCAGTTCTTC,CASSPGGRFYNEQFF
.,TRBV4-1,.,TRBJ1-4,TGCGCCAGCAGCCAGGGCGACGGGCGTGAAAAACTGTTTTTT,CASSQGDGREKLFF
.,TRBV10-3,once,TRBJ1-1,TGTGCCATCAGTGAAGGGGACAACATGAACACTGAAGCTTTCTTT,CAISEGDNMNTEAFF
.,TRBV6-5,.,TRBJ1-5,TGTGCCAGCACAACAGGCCAGCAGCCCCAGCATTTT,CASTTGQQPQHF
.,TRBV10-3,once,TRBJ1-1,TGTGCCACCAGAGGTTCGGGGGTAAGAGCTTTCTTT,CATRGSGVRAFF
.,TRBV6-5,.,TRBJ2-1,TGTGCCAGCAGACCGGGACGGTCCTACAATGAGCAGTTCTTC,CASRPGRSYNEQFF
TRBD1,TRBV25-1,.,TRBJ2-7,TGTGCCAGCAGTGAAGAACAGGGGGCGTACGAGCAGTACTTC,CASSEEQGAYEQYF
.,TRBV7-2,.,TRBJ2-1,TGTGCCAGCAGCCCTGCAGGGGGGGGGCGAGGGTCCTACAATGAGCAGTTCTTC,CASSPAGGGRGSYNEQFF
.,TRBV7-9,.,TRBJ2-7,TGTGCCAGCAGCTTACCTCGTGGACCATACGAGCAGTACTTC,CASSLPRGPYEQYF
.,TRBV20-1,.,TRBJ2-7,TGCAGTGCTAGGATTCGGGGCGAGCAGTACTTC,CSARIRGEQYF
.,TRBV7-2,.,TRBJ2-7,TGTGCCAGCAGCCCGGGACGAAACTACGAGCAGTACTTC,CASSPGRNYEQYF
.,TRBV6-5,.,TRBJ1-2,TGTGCCAGCAGTTTCGGTGATGGCTACACCTTC,CASSFGDGYTF
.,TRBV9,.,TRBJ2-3,TGTGCCAGCAGCGTAGGAGGGTCAGGCCGGGCCCCAGATACGCAGTATTTT,CASSVGGSGRAPDTQYF
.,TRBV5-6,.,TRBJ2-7,TGTGCCAGCAGCTTGGTTAGGGCTGGGAACGAGCAGTACTTC,CASSLVRAGNEQYF
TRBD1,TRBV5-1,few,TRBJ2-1,TGCGCCAGCAGCTTGGACGGACTTTGGGACAGGCCAAATGAGCAGTTCTTC,CASSLDGLWDRPNEQFF
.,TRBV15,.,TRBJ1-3,TGTGCCACCAGCCTGGGGCCAGGCGGCTTCTCTGGAAACACCATATATTTT,CATSLGPGGFSGNTIYF
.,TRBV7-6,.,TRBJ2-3,TGTGCCAGCAGCCGAGCGGGTGCTAGCACAGATACGCAGTATTTT,CASSRAGASTDTQYF
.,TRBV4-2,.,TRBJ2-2,TGTGCCAGCAGCCAAGATCTCATCCAGGCGAACACCGGGGAGCTGTTTTTT,CASSQDLIQANTGELFF
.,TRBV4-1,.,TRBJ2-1,TGCGCCAGCAGCCAAGCGCGAGGGAATGAGCAGTTCTTC,CASSQARGNEQFF
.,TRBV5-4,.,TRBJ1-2,TGTGCCAGCAGCTTACAGCTTGAGGGCTACACCTTC,CASSLQLEGYTF
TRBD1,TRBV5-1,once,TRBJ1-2,TGCGCCAGCAGCCCCCTCGGGACAGGACGCGCTAACTATGGCTACACCTTC,CASSPLGTGRANYGYTF
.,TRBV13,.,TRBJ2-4,TGTGCCAGCAGAGAAGGGGGGGCCAAAAACATTCAGTACTTC,CASREGGAKNIQYF
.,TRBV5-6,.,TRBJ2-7,TGTGCCAGCTCCCAAGGGGCCTCCTACGAGCAGTACTTC,CASSQGASYEQYF
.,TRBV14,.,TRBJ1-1,TGTGCCAGCAGCGAGAGGAATTCGGACACTGAAGCTTTCTTT,CASSERNSDTEAFF
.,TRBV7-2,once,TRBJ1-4,TGTGCCAGCAGTTCTAGGGTCGGTAATGAAAAACTGTTTTTT,CASSSRVGNEKLFF
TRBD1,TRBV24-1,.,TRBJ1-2,TGTGCCACCCAAGGACAGGACGACTATGGCTACACCTTC,CATQGQDDYGYTF
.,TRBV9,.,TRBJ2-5,TGTGCCAGCAGCTTGTGGGGACAAGAGACCCAGTACTTC,CASSLWGQETQYF
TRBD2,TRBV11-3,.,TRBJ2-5,TGTGCCAGCAGCTTGGGACTAGCGGGGGGGCCCCTAGGAGAGACCCAGTACTTC,CASSLGLAGGPLGETQYF
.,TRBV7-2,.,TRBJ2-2,TGTGCCAGCAGCTTAGGCAGGGCGAACACCGGGGAGCTGTTTTTT,CASSLGRANTGELFF
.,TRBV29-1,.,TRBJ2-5,TGCAGCGTTGGAGGGACATACCAAGAGACCCAGTACTTC,CSVGGTYQETQYF